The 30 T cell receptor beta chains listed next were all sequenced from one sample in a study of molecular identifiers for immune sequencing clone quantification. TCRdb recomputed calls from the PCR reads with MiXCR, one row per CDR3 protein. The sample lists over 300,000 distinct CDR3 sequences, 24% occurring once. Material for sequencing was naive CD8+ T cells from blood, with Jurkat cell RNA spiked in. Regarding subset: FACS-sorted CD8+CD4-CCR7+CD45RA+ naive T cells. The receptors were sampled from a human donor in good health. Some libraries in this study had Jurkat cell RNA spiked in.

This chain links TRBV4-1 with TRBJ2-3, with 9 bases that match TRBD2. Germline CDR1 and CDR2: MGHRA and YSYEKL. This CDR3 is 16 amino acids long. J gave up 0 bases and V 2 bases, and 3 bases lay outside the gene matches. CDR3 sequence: CASSQIGLASTDTQYF. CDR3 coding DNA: TGCGCCAGCAGCCAAATCGGACTAGCGAGCACAGATACGCAGTATTTT.

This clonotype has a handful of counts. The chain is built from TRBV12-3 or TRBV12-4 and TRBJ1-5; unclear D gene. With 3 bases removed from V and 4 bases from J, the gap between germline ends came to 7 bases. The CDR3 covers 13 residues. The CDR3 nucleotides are TGTGCCAGCAGTTTTCGGGCTAATCAGCCCCAGCATTTT. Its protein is CASSFRANQPQHF.

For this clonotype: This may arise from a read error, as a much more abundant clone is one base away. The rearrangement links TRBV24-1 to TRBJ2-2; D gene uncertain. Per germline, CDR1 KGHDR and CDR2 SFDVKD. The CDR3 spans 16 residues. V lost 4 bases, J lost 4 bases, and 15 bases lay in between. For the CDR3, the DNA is TGTGCCACCAGTGACCACTGCAAATCACCCACCGGGGAGCTGTTTTTT. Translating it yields CATSDHCKSPTGELFF.

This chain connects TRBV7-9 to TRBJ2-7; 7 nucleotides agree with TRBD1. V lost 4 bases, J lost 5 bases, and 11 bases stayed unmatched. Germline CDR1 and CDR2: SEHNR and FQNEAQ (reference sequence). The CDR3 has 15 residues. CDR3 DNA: TGTGCCAGCAGCTCGAGGGACAGTACTCAGGACGAGCAGTACTTC. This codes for CASSSRDSTQDEQYF.

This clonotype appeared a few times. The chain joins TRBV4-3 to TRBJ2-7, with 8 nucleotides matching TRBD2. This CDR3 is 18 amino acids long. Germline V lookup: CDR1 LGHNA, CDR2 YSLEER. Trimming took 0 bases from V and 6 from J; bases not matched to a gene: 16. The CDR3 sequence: CASSQDRRLAGSPAEQYF. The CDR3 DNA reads TGCGCCAGCAGCCAAGATCGGCGGCTAGCGGGCTCCCCAGCCGAGCAGTACTTC.

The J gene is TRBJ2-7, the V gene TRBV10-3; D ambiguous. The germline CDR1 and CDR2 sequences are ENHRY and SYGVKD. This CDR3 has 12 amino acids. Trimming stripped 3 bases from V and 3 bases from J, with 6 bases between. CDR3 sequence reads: CAISDLNYEQYF. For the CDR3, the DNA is TGTGCCATCAGTGATCTGAACTACGAGCAGTACTTC.

The CDR3 bases are TGTGCCAGCAGTCCTGGGGTATGGCGGGAAAGCACAGATACGCAGTATTTT. Encoded protein: CASSPGVWRESTDTQYF. V is TRBV5-5 and J is TRBJ2-3; tentative D call: TRBD2 (6 bases). The CDR3 consists of 17 residues. V gave up 5 bases and J gave up 0 bases, with 19 bases separating them. The germline CDR1 and CDR2 sequences are SGHKS and YYEKEE (reference sequence).

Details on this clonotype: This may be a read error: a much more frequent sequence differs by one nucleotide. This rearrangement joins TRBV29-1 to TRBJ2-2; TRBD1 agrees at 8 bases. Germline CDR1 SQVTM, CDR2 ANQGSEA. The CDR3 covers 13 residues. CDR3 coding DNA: TGCAGCGTCTGGACAGGGAACACCGGGGGGCTGTTTTTT. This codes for CSVWTGNTGGLFF.

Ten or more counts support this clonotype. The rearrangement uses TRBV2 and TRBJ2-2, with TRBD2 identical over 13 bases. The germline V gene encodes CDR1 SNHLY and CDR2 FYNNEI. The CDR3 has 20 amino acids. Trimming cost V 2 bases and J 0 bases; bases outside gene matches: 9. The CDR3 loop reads CASSETGTSGKPANTGELFF. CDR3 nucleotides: TGTGCCAGCAGTGAAACCGGGACTAGCGGGAAACCTGCGAACACCGGGGAGCTGTTTTTT.

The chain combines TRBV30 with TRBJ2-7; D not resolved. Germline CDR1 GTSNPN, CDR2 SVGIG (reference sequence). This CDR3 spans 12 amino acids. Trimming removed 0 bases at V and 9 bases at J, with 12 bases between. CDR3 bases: TGTGCCTGGAGTGTCGGCGGCGCCGCGCAGTACTTC. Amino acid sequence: CAWSVGGAAQYF.

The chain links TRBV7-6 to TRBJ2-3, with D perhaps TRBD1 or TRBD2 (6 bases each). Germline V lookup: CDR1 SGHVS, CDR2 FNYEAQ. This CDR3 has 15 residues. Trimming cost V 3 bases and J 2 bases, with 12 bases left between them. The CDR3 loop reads CASSFLGGYTDTQYF. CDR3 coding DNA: TGTGCCAGCAGCTTCCTCGGGGGCTACACAGATACGCAGTATTTT.

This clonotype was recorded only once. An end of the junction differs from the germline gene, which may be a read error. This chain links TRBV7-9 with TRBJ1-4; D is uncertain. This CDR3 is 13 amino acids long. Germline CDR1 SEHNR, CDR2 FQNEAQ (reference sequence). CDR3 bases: TGTGCCAGCAGCTTAGCGGGTGATGAAAAACTGCTTTTT. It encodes CASSLAGDEKLLF.

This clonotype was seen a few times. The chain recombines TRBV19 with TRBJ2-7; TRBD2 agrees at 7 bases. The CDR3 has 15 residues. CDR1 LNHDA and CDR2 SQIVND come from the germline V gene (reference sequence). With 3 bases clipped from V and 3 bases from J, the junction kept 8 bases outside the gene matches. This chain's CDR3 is CASSIGSSGLYEQYF. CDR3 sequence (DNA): TGTGCCAGTAGTATCGGGTCTAGCGGACTCTACGAGCAGTACTTC.

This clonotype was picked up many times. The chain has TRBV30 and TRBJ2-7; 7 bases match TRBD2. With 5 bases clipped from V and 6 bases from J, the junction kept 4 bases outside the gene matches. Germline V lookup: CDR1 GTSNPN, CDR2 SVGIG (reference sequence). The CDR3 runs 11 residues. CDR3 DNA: TGTGCCTGGGGTCCGGGAGGCGAGCAGTACTTC. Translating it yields CAWGPGGEQYF.

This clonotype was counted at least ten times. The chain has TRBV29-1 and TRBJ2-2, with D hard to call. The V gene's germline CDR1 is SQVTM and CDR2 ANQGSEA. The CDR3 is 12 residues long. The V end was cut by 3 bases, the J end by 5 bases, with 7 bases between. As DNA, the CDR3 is TGCAGCGTTGAGGCCAGGACCGGGGAGCTGTTTTTT. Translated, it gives CSVEARTGELFF.

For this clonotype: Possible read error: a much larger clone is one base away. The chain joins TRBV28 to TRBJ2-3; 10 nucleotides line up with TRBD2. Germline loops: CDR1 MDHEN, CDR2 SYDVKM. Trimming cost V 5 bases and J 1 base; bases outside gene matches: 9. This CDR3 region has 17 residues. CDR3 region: CASSVGLAVTRTDTQYF. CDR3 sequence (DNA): TGTGCCAGCAGTGTAGGACTAGCGGTCACCCGCACAGATACGCAGTATTTT.

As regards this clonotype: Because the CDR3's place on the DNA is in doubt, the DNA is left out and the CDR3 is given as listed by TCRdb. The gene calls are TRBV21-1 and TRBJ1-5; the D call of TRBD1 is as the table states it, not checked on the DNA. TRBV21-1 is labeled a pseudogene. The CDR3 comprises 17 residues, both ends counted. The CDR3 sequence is CASSEVGPGIGNQPQHF.

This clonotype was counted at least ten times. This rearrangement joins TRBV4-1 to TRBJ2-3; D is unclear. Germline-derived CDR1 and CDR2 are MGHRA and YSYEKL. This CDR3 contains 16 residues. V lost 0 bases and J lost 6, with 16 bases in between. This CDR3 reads CASSQDSSGVGDTQYF. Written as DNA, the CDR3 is TGCGCCAGCAGCCAAGATTCGTCTGGGGTAGGTGATACGCAGTATTTT.

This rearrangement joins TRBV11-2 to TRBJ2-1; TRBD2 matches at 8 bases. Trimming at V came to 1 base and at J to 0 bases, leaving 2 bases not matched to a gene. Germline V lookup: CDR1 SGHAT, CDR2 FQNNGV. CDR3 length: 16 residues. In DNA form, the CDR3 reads TGTGCCAGCAGCTTAGGCGGGGGGCCCTCCTACAATGAGCAGTTCTTC. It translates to CASSLGGGPSYNEQFF.

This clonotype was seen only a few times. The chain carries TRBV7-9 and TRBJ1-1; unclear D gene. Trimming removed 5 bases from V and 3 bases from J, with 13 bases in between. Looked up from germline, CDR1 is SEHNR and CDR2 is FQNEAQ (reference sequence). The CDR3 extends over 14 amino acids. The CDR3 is CASSPPPWDTEAFF. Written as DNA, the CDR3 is TGTGCCAGCAGCCCCCCCCCCTGGGACACTGAAGCTTTCTTT.

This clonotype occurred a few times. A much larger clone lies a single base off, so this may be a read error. CDR3 protein: CSAQPSGRYEQYF. CDR3 in DNA: TGCAGCGCACAGCCTAGCGGGAGATACGAGCAGTACTTC. V and J are TRBV29-1 and TRBJ2-7, with 10 positions matching TRBD2. This CDR3 is built from 13 residues. With 7 bases clipped from V and 4 bases from J, the junction kept 7 bases outside the gene matches. Looked up from germline, CDR1 is SQVTM and CDR2 is ANQGSEA.

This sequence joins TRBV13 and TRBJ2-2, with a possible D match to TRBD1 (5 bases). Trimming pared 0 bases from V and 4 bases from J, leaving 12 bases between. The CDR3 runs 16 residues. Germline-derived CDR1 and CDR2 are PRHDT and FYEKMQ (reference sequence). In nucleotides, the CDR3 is TGTGCCAGCAGCTTAGGCCGGCAGGGATTCACCGGGGAGCTGTTTTTT. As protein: CASSLGRQGFTGELFF. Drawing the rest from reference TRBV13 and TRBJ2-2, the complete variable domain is AAGVIQSPRHLIKEKRETATLKCYPIPRHDTVYWYQQGPGQDPQFLISFYEKMQSDKGSIPDRFSAQQFSDYHSELNMSSLELGDSALYFCASSLGRQGFTGELFFGEGSRLTVL.

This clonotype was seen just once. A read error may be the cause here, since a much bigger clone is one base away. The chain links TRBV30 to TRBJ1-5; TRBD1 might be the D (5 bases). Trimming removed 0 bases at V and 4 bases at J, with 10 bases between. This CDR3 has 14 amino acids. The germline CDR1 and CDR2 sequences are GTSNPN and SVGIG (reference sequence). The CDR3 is CAWSVLGVNQPQHF. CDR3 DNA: TGTGCCTGGAGTGTACTAGGGGTAAATCAGCCCCAGCATTTT. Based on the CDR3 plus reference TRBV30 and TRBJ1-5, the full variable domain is SQTIHQWPATLVQPVGSPLSLECTVEGTSNPNLYWYRQAAGRGLQLLFYSVGIGQISSEVPQNLSASRPQDRQFILSSKKLLLSDSGFYLCAWSVLGVNQPQHFGDGTRLSIL.

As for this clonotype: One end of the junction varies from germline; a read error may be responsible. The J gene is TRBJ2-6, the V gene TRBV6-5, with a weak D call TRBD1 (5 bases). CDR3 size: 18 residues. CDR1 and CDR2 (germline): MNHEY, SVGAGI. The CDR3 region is CASSYGAGPGTGANVPTF. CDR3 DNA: TGTGCCAGCAGTTACGGGGCAGGGCCAGGTACTGGGGCCAACGTCCCGACTTTC.

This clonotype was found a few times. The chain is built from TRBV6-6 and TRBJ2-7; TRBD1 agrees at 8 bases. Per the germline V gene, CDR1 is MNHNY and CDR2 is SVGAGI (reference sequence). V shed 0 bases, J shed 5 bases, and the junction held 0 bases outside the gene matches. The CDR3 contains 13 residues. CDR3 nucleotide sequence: TGTGCCAGCAGTTACTCGACAGGGGACGAGCAGTACTTC. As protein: CASSYSTGDEQYF.

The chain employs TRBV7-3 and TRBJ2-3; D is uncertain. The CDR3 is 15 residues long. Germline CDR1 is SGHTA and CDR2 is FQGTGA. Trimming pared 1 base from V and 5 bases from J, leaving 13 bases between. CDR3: CASSLNEAVGDTQYF. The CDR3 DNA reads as TGTGCCAGCAGCTTAAACGAGGCAGTGGGAGATACGCAGTATTTT.

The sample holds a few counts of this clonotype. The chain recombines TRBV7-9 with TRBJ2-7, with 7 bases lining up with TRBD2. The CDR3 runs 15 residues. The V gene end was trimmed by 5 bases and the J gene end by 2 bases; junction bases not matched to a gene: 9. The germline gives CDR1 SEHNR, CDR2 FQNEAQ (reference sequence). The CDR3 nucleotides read TGTGCCAGCAGCCTCCTAGCGGCCGATACCTACGAGCAGTACTTC. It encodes CASSLLAADTYEQYF. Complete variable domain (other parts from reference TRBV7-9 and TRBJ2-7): DTGVSQNPRHKITKRGQNVTFRCDPISEHNRLYWYRQTLGQGPEFLTYFQNEAQLEKSRLLSDRFSAERPKGSFSTLEIQRTEQGDSAMYLCASSLLAADTYEQYFGPGTRLTVT.

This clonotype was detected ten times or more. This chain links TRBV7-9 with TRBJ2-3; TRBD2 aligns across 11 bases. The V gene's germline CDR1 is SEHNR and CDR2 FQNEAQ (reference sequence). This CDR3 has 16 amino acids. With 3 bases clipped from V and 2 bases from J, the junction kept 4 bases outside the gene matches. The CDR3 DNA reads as TGTGCCAGCAGCTTTCGACTAGCGGGGACCACAGATACGCAGTATTTT. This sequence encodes CASSFRLAGTTDTQYF.

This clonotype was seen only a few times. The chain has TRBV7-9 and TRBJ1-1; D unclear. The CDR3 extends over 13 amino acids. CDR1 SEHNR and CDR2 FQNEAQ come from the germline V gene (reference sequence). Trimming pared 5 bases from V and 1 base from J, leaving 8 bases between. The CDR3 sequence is CASSDGSNTEAFF. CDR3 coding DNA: TGTGCCAGCAGCGATGGATCGAACACTGAAGCTTTCTTT.

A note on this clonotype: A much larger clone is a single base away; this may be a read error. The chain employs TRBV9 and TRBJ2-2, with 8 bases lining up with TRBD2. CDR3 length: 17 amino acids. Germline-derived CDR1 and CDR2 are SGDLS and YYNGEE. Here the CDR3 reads CASSPWGAGGITGELVF. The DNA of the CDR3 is TGTGCCAGCAGCCCCTGGGGTGCGGGGGGCATCACCGGGGAGCTGGTTTTT.